This T cell receptor (beta chain) was retrieved from a study of PD-1 blockade in mismatch repair-deficient tumors. The data were produced by immunoSEQ multiplex PCR, yet TCRdb's version contains in-frame clones alone and is incomplete. The sample contains about 68,000 clones, 60% to 80% of which appear only once. This clone appeared a few times. CDR3 length: 16 residues. The germline V gene encodes CDR1 MNHNS and CDR2 SASEGT. The V end was cut by 6 bases, the J end by 6 bases, with 21 bases between. The V gene is TRBV6-1, the J gene TRBJ1-5; weak D call: TRBD1 (5 bases). The TCR sequence derives from an adult with mismatch repair-deficient cancer. Material: peripheral blood, obtained 2 weeks after starting pembrolizumab. For the CDR3, the DNA is TGTGCCAGCAGGGAATTGCAGGGAGGAGGAGGTCAGCCCCAGCATTTT. Residues: CASRELQGGGGQPQHF.